Below are 23 T cell receptor beta chains sequenced from a single sample in a study of PD-1 blockade in classical Hodgkin lymphoma. Indicated time point: cycle 4 day 1 (C4D1), after 6 weeks of nivolumab. Each of the patients experienced relapse following autologous stem cell transplantation, and their brentuximab vedotin exposure differed. Only in-frame clones appear in the TCRdb table, and some are missing; sequencing was by immunoSEQ multiplex PCR. The sample lists about 110,000 clones, about nine tenths seen once, with around a fifth in the top ten. The sample in question was peripheral blood mononuclear cells (PBMCs), obtained before the fourth cycle of nivolumab. The receptors come from a human donor with classical Hodgkin lymphoma.

V is TRBV28 and J is TRBJ1-2; D might be TRBD1 (6 bases). This CDR3 is built from 15 residues. Trimming left V 5 bases short and J 2 bases short, with 15 bases between. Germline lookup yields CDR1 MDHEN and CDR2 SYDVKM. In DNA, the CDR3 is TGTGCCAGCAGTAAGGGGGGGGCGAGAAACTATGGCTACACCTTC. Translating gives CASSKGGARNYGYTF.

The chain uses TRBV4-1 and TRBJ2-1; D not certain. The CDR3 has 14 residues. V lost 1 base to trimming and J lost 5 bases, with 9 bases between them. CDR1 and CDR2 (germline): MGHRA, YSYEKL. CDR3 in amino acids: CASSQGDAHNEQFF. In DNA form, the CDR3 reads TGCGCCAGCAGCCAAGGTGACGCACACAATGAGCAGTTCTTC.

This chain joins TRBV4-1 and TRBJ2-7; D is uncertain. Per the germline V gene, CDR1 is MGHRA and CDR2 is YSYEKL. This CDR3 is 13 amino acids long. The germline V and J ends were trimmed by 1 base and 5 bases, with 9 bases remaining between them. CDR3 sequence (DNA): TGCGCCAGCAGCCAAGTCCTGGTTGACGAGCAGTACTTC. This codes for CASSQVLVDEQYF.

This chain joins TRBV6-1 and TRBJ1-5; D ambiguous. There are 16 residues in the CDR3. Germline CDR1 reads MNHNS; CDR2 reads SASEGT. V dropped 3 bases and J dropped 2 bases, with 14 bases sitting between them. The CDR3 sequence is CASSERPQGRNQPQHF. The CDR3 region has the DNA TGTGCCAGCAGTGAGCGCCCCCAAGGTCGCAATCAGCCCCAGCATTTT.

The rearrangement uses TRBV27 and TRBJ1-2, with D tentatively TRBD1 (5 bases). The CDR3 has 17 residues. The germline V gene encodes CDR1 MNHEY and CDR2 SMNVEV (reference sequence). The V gene lost 6 bases and the J gene lost 4 bases, with 24 bases spanning the gap. The CDR3 sequence is CASRSLNGPGLIYGYTF. Here the CDR3 DNA reads TGTGCCAGCAGATCTTTAAACGGGCCAGGGCTCATCTATGGCTACACCTTC.

This clone was picked up one time. The chain links TRBV2 to TRBJ2-6; D gene ambiguous. Trimming stripped 9 bases from V and 0 bases from J, with 9 bases between. Germline V gene lookup returns CDR1 SNHLY and CDR2 FYNNEI. The CDR3 contains 14 residues. DNA of the CDR3: TGTGCCAGTACGTCCAACTCTGGGGCCAACGTCCTGACTTTC. Protein product: CASTSNSGANVLTF.

In this sample, this clone turned up once. The CDR3 protein is CASSTQGQGGGYTF. Written as DNA, the CDR3 is TGTGCCAGCAGCACCCAGGGACAGGGTGGGGGCTACACCTTC. This chain uses TRBV7-2 with TRBJ1-2, with 9 nucleotides matching TRBD1. J gave up 8 bases and V 5 bases, and 9 bases lay outside the gene matches. The CDR3 sequence is 14 residues long. The germline V gene has CDR1 SGHTA and CDR2 FQGNSA.

This chain uses TRBV19 with TRBJ2-7; TRBD1 or TRBD2 may be the D gene (5 bases each). Germline values: CDR1 LNHDA, CDR2 SQIVND (reference sequence). Trimming shortened V by 3 bases and J by 4 bases, and 13 bases separated the two germline ends. The CDR3 consists of 14 residues. The CDR3 region has the DNA TGTGCCAGTAGTATTCGGGACGGTTCGTACGAGCAGTACTTC. Protein: CASSIRDGSYEQYF.

This clone was seen only a few times. The chain combines TRBV28 with TRBJ1-2; D might be TRBD1 (5 bases). This CDR3 is 16 amino acids long. Germline values: CDR1 MDHEN, CDR2 SYDVKM. V gave up 1 base and J gave up 9 bases, with 21 bases separating them. In DNA, the CDR3 is TGTGCCAGCAGTTTATCTCTCCCCCGGGGGATCCGAAGCTACACCTTC. Translation: CASSLSLPRGIRSYTF.

The gene calls are TRBV6-1 and TRBJ2-1; TRBD1 might be the D (5 bases). CDR1 MNHNS and CDR2 SASEGT come from the germline V gene. There are 13 residues in the CDR3. The V and J ends lost 7 bases and 12 bases respectively, with 19 bases between them. The CDR3 loop is CASMTANGQGQFF. CDR3 DNA: TGTGCCAGCATGACGGCAAATGGTCAGGGGCAGTTCTTC.

This rearrangement joins TRBV30 to TRBJ1-2; 7 bases are shared with TRBD1. Germline CDR1 GTSNPN, CDR2 SVGIG (reference sequence). V lost 0 bases and J lost 2; bases outside the gene matches: 3. This CDR3 spans 14 amino acids. This CDR3 reads CAWSVLTGNYGYTF. CDR3 bases: TGTGCCTGGAGTGTACTGACAGGGAACTATGGCTACACCTTC.

This rearrangement joins TRBV5-1 to TRBJ1-1, with D unresolved. V was cut by 8 bases and J by 3 bases, with 14 bases left in between. The CDR3 is 13 amino acids. Germline CDR1 SGHRS, CDR2 YFSETQ. In DNA form, the CDR3 reads TGCGCCAGTGCCCCGGGGAGTTACACTGAAGCTTTCTTT. The encoded protein is CASAPGSYTEAFF.

The rearrangement links TRBV2 to TRBJ1-1; D gene uncertain. The CDR3 length is 13 residues. The germline V and J ends were trimmed by 11 bases and 1 base, with 14 bases remaining between them. Per the germline V gene, CDR1 is SNHLY and CDR2 is FYNNEI. The CDR3 sequence: CAWTRTENTEAFF. CDR3 sequence (DNA): TGTGCCTGGACTAGGACGGAGAACACTGAAGCTTTCTTT. Supplemented by reference TRBV2 and TRBJ1-1, the full variable domain reads EPEVTQTPSHQVTQMGQEVILRCVPISNHLYFYWYRQILGQKVEFLVSFYNNEISEKSEIFDDQFSVERPDGSNFTLKIRSTKLEDSAMYFCAWTRTENTEAFFGQGTRLTVV.

The V and J genes are TRBV14 and TRBJ1-2; D possibly corresponds to TRBD1 (5 bases). Germline V lookup: CDR1 SGHDN, CDR2 FVKESK. CDR3 length: 14 amino acids. Trimming pared 0 bases from V and 7 bases from J, leaving 12 bases between. The CDR3 protein is CASSQEVGAGGYTF. The CDR3 DNA sequence: TGTGCCAGCAGCCAAGAAGTTGGGGCCGGTGGCTACACCTTC.

This chain links TRBV5-1 with TRBJ1-1, with D perhaps TRBD1 (5 bases). The germline V gene encodes CDR1 SGHRS and CDR2 YFSETQ. V lost 2 bases and J lost 7, with 12 bases in between. The CDR3 is 13 amino acids. The CDR3 reads CASSLGGEGEAFF. The CDR3 nucleotides are TGCGCCAGCAGCTTAGGAGGGGAGGGTGAAGCTTTCTTT.

This clone was seen a single time. The chain carries TRBV6-6 and TRBJ1-5, with TRBD1 matching over 9 bases. This CDR3 is built from 16 residues. V dropped 4 bases and J dropped 1; count of bases not matched to a gene: 5. Germline lookup yields CDR1 MNHNY and CDR2 SVGAGI (reference sequence). CDR3 DNA sequence: TGTGCCAGCAGTTCGGGACAGGGAAGCAGCAATCAGCCCCAGCATTTT. It translates to CASSSGQGSSNQPQHF.

The chain joins TRBV28 to TRBJ2-2; either TRBD1 or TRBD2 may supply D (6 bases each). V lost 1 base to trimming and J lost 4 bases, with 10 bases between them. This CDR3 contains 15 residues. Germline CDR1 is MDHEN and CDR2 is SYDVKM. The CDR3 DNA reads TGTGCCAGCAGTTTATCCCCGGGGGCCACCGGGGAGCTGTTTTTT. Its translation is CASSLSPGATGELFF.

The chain employs TRBV11-3 and TRBJ2-1, with D unresolved. The CDR3 sequence is 14 residues long. Deletions cut 0 bases from V and 8 bases from J, with 11 bases between. CDR1 and CDR2 (germline): SGHNT, YENEEA. For the CDR3, the DNA is TGTGCCAGCAGCTTAGAATTGGGCCGTGATGAGCAGTTCTTC. Translation: CASSLELGRDEQFF.

The chain uses TRBV6-5 and TRBJ2-5; D perhaps matches TRBD2 (6 bases). Trimming removed 6 bases at V and 4 bases at J, with 12 bases between. CDR1 MNHEY and CDR2 SVGAGI come from the germline V gene. This CDR3 spans 13 amino acids. CDR3 in amino acids: CASSPGGAETQYF. As DNA, the CDR3 is TGTGCCAGCAGCCCCGGAGGGGCAGAGACCCAGTACTTC.

The gene calls are TRBV15 and TRBJ2-7, with D perhaps TRBD1 (6 bases). The CDR3 is made up of 18 amino acids. From germline, CDR1 is LNHNV and CDR2 YYDKDF (reference sequence). Trimming took off 0 bases at V and 2 bases at J, with 20 bases between the two ends. CDR3 nucleotides: TGTGCCACCAGCAGAGATGGGTGGGGGCCAGGGCTCCCCTACGAGCAGTACTTC. Its translation is CATSRDGWGPGLPYEQYF.

This chain uses TRBV10-3 with TRBJ1-1, with D maybe TRBD1 (6 bases). Germline lookup yields CDR1 ENHRY and CDR2 SYGVKD. The V end lost 4 bases, the J end lost 4 bases, and 13 bases lay between the germline ends. This CDR3 has 14 residues. As DNA, the CDR3 is TGTGCCATCAGTGTTTCGGGGGCGAGCACTGAAGCTTTCTTT. Amino acids: CAISVSGASTEAFF.

The chain joins TRBV2 to TRBJ2-3; tentatively, D is TRBD1 or TRBD2 (5 bases each). Trimming pared 9 bases from V and 2 bases from J, leaving 15 bases between. The V gene's germline CDR1 is SNHLY and CDR2 FYNNEI. The CDR3 runs to 14 residues. The DNA for the CDR3 is TGTGCCAGAACAAGGGACGGCCCCACAGATACGCAGTATTTT. Protein: CARTRDGPTDTQYF.

This clone turned up a few times. The chain couples TRBV6-4 to TRBJ2-1; the D is unclear. Trimming removed 0 bases from V and 1 base from J, with 10 bases in between. There are 16 residues in the CDR3. The germline CDR1 and CDR2 sequences are MRHNA and SNTAGT. The CDR3 bases are TGTGCCAGCAGTGACTCGTGGCAGAAGTCCTACAATGAGCAGTTCTTC. It codes for CASSDSWQKSYNEQFF.